This record concerns one TCR beta chain sequence. Its target is not known. Sequenced by immunoSEQ multiplex PCR; TCRdb stores in-frame clones only, minus some. This sample has about 17,000 clones, with roughly four fifths found just once. The data are from a study of OX40 agonist ivuxolimab in advanced cancers. Study findings and constraints: CD8+ T cells were the subset that, on average, had more expanded clones than CD4+.

CDR3 size: 14 residues. The V gene's germline CDR1 is SGHVS and CDR2 FQNEAQ. The TCR was taken from an adult with an advanced solid tumor such as melanoma, head and neck, liver or kidney cancer. The sequences come from CD4+ or CD8+ T cells sorted from blood, collected in a trial of the OX40 agonist ivuxolimab. The J gene is TRBJ2-5, the V gene TRBV7-8, with TRBD2 matching over 10 bases. The J call may be faulty, since TRBJ2-7 better matches the DNA end. CDR3 DNA sequence: TGTGCCAGCAGCTTGCTAGCGGGAGTGTACGAGCAGTACTTC. Its translation is CASSLLAGVYEQYF.